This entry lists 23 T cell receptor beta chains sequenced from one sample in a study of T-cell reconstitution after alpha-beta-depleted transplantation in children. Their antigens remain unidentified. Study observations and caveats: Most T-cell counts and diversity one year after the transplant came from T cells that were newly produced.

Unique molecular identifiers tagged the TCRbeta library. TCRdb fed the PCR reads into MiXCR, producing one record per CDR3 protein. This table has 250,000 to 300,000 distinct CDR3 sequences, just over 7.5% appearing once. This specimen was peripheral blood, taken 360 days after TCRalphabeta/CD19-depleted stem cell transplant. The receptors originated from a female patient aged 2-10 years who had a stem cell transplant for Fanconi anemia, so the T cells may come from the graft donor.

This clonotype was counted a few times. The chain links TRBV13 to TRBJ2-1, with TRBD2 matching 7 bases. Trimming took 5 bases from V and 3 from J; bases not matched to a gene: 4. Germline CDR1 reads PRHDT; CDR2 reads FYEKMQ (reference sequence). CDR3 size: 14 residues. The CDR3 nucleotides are TGTGCCAGCAGCCATCGGGGGGTCTACAATGAGCAGTTCTTC. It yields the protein CASSHRGVYNEQFF.

The CDR3 sequence is CASSLGDGRIYEQYF. The CDR3 nucleotides read TGTGCCAGCAGTCTAGGAGACGGAAGAATCTACGAGCAGTACTTC. The rearrangement joins TRBV7-9 to TRBJ2-7; D is uncertain. The V and J ends lost 6 bases and 3 bases respectively, with 18 bases between them. Germline V gives CDR1 SEHNR, CDR2 FQNEAQ (reference sequence). The CDR3 length is 15 residues.

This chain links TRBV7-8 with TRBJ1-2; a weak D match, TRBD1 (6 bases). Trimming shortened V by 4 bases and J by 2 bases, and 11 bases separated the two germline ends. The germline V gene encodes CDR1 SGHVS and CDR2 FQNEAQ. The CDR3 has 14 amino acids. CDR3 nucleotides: TGTGCCAGCAGCTGGACCACAGGGAACTATGGCTACACCTTC. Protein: CASSWTTGNYGYTF.

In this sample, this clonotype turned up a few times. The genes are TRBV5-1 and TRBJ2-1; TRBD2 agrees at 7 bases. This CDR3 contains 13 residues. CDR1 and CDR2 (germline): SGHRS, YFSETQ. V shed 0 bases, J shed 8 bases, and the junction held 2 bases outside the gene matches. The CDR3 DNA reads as TGCGCCAGCAGCTTGGATCTAGCGGATGAGCAGTTCTTC. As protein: CASSLDLADEQFF.

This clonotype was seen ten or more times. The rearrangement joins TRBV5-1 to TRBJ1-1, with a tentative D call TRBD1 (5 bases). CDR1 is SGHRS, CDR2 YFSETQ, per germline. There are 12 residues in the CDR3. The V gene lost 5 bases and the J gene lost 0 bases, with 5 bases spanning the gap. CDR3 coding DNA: TGCGCCAGCAGGGGGCTGAACACTGAAGCTTTCTTT. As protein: CASRGLNTEAFF.

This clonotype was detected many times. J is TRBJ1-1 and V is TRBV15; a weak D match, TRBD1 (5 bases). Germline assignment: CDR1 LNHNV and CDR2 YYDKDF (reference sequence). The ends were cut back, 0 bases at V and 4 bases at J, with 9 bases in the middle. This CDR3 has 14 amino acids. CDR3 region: CATSREGRSTEAFF. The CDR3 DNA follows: TGTGCCACCAGCAGAGAGGGGCGCAGCACTGAAGCTTTCTTT.

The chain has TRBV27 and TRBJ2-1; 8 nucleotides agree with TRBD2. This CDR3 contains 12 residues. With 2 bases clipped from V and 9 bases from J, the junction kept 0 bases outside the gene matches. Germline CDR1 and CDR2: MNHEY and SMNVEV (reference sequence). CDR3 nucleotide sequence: TGTGCCAGCAGTTTACGGGGGGGTGAGCAGTTCTTC. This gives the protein CASSLRGGEQFF.

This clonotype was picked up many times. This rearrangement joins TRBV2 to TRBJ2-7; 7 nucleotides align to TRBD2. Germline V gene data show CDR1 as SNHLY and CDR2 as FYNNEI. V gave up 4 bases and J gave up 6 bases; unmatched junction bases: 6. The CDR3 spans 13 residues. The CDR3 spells CASSVGTGGEQYF. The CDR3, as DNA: TGTGCCAGCAGTGTAGGGACGGGGGGCGAGCAGTACTTC.

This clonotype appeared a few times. The CDR3 region is CASSPGAEAFF. In nucleotides, the CDR3 is TGTGCCAGCTCACCGGGGGCTGAAGCTTTCTTT. This rearrangement joins TRBV18 to TRBJ1-1, with a tentative D call TRBD1 (5 bases). This CDR3 is 11 amino acids long. The ends were cut back, 3 bases at V and 6 bases at J, with 5 bases in the middle. The germline gives CDR1 KGHSH, CDR2 LQKENI. Variable domain in full (rest from reference TRBV18 and TRBJ1-1): NAGVMQNPRHLVRRRGQEARLRCSPMKGHSHVYWYRQLPEEGLKFMVYLQKENIIDESGMPKERFSAEFPKEGPSILRIQQVVRGDSAAYFCASSPGAEAFFGQGTRLTVV.

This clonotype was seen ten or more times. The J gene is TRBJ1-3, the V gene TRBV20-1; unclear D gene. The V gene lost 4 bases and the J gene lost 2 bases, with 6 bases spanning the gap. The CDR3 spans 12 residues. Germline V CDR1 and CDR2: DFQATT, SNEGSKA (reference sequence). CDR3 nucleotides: TGCAGTGCTAAGATACCTGGAAACACCATATATTTT. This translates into CSAKIPGNTIYF.

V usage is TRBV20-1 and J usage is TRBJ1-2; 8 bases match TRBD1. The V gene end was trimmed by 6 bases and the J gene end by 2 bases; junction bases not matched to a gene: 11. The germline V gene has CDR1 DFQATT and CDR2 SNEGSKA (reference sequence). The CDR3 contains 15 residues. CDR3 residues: CSARVGWDRNYGYTF. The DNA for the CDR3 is TGCAGTGCCCGAGTGGGTTGGGACAGGAACTATGGCTACACCTTC.

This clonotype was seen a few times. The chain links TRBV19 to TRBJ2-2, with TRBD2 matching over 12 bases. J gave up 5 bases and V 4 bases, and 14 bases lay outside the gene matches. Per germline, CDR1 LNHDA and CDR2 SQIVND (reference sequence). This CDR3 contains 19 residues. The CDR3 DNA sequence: TGTGCCAGTAGTACCGCCCGGCTAGCGGGGGGGATTGGTACCGGGGAGCTGTTTTTT. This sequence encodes CASSTARLAGGIGTGELFF.

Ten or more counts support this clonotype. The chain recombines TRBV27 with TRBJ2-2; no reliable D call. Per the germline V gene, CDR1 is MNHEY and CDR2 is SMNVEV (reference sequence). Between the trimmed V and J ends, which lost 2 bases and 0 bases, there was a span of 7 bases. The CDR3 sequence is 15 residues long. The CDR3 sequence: CASSLQLANTGELFF. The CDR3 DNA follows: TGTGCCAGCAGTTTACAGCTCGCGAACACCGGGGAGCTGTTTTTT.

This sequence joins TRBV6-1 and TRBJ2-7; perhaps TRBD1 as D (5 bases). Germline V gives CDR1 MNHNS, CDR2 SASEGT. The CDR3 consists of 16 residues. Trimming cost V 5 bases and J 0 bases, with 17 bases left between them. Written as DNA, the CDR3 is TGTGCCAGCAGTCGATCAGGGAAAGTAGGCTCCTACGAGCAGTACTTC. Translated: CASSRSGKVGSYEQYF.

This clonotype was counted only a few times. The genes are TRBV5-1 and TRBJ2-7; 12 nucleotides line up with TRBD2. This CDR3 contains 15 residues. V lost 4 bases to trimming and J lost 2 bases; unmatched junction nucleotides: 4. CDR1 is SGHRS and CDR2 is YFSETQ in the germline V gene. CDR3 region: CASSPTSGGPYEQYF. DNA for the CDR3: TGCGCCAGCAGCCCGACTAGCGGGGGCCCCTACGAGCAGTACTTC. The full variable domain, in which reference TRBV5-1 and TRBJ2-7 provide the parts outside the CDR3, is KAGVTQTPRYLIKTRGQQVTLSCSPISGHRSVSWYQQTPGQGLQFLFEYFSETQRNKGNFPGRFSGRQFSNSRSEMNVSTLELGDSALYLCASSPTSGGPYEQYFGPGTRLTVT.

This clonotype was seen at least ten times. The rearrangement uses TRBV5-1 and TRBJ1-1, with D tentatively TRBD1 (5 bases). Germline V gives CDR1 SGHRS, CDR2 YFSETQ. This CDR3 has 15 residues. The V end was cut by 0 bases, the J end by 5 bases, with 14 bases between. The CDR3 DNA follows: TGCGCCAGCAGCTTGGAGCAGGGATCTTGGACTGAAGCTTTCTTT. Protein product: CASSLEQGSWTEAFF.

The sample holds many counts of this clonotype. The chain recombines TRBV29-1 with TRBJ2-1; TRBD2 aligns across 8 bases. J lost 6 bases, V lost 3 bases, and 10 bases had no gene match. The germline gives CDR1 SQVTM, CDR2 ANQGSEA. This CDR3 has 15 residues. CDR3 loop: CSVDPTRTSRNEQFF. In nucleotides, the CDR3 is TGCAGCGTTGATCCTACGAGGACTAGCCGCAATGAGCAGTTCTTC.

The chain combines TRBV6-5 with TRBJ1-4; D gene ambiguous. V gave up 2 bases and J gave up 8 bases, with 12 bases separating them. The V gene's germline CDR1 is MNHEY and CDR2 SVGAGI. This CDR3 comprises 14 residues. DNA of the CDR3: TGTGCCAGCAGTTACAAGGGCCCGAACGAAAAACTGTTTTTT. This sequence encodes CASSYKGPNEKLFF.

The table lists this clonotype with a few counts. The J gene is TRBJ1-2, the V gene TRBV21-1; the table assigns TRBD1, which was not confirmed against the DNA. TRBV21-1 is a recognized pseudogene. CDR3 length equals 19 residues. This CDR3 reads CASSKGARDRLIANYGYTF. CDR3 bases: TGTGCCAGCAGCAAAGGGGCCCGGGACAGGCTTATCGCCAACTATGGCTACACCTTC.

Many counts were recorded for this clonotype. Here the CDR3 DNA reads TGTGCCAGCAGTTACTCTAGGCTCGATGGCTACACCTTC. As protein: CASSYSRLDGYTF. The chain is built from TRBV6-5 and TRBJ1-2; D ambiguous. Trimming cost V 0 bases and J 6 bases, with 8 bases left between them. CDR1 is MNHEY and CDR2 is SVGAGI in the germline V gene. The length of the CDR3 is 13 residues.

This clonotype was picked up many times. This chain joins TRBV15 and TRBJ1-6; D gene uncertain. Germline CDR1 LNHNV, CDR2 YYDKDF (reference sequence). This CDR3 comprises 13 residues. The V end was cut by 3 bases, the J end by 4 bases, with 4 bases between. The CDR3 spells CATSRDYNSPLHF. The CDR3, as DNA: TGTGCCACCAGCAGGGATTATAATTCACCCCTCCACTTT.

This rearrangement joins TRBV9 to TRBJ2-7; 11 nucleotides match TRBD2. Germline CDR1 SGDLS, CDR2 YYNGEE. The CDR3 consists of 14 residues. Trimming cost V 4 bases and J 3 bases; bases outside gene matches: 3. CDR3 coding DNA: TGTGCCAGCAGCCGGACTAGCGGGCACTACGAGCAGTACTTC. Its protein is CASSRTSGHYEQYF.

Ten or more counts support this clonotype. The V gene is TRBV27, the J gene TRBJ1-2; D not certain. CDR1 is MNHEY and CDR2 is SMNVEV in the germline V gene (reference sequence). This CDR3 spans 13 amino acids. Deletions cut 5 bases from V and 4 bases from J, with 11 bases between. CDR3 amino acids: CASSGGVIYGYTF. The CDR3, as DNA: TGTGCCAGCAGTGGTGGGGTAATCTATGGCTACACCTTC.